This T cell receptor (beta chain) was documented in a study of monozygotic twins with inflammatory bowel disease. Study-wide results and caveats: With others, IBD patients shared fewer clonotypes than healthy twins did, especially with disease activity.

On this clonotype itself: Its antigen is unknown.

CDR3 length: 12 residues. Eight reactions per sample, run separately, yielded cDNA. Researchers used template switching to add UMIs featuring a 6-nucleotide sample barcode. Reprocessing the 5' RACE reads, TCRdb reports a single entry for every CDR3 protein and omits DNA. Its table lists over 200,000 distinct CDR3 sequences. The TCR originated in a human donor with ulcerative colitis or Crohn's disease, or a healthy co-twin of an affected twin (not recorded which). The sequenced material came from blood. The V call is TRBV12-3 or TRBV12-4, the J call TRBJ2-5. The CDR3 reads CASSPIKETQYF.